The 5 T cell receptor beta chains below come from one sample, sequenced in a study of shared clonotypes between healthy human individuals. Sequencing used immunoSEQ multiplex PCR; TCRdb keeps in-frame clones, though not all of them. The sample comprises approximately 2.4 million clones, approximately 95% of which are singletons, and 0.13% rests with the top ten. The sequenced sample was naive CD4+ T cells sorted from blood. Subset specified: CD45RA+ positively selected. The source is a man younger than 30 in good health.

The chain links TRBV15 to TRBJ2-2, with 9 bases that match TRBD2. The length of the CDR3 is 18 residues. Trimming took 0 bases from V and 2 from J; bases not matched to a gene: 7. The germline V gene encodes CDR1 LNHNV and CDR2 YYDKDF (reference sequence). CDR3 protein: CATSREVASGINTGELFF. The CDR3 coding sequence is TGTGCCACCAGCAGAGAGGTCGCTAGCGGGATTAACACCGGGGAGCTGTTTTTT.

This chain joins TRBV6-1 and TRBJ2-7; D might be TRBD1 or TRBD2, each matching 5 bases. CDR3 size: 16 residues. Germline V gene data show CDR1 as MNHNS and CDR2 as SASEGT. The V gene lost 2 bases and the J gene lost 2 bases, with 16 bases spanning the gap. CDR3 sequence reads: CASSELGRVGTYEQYF. CDR3 nucleotides: TGTGCCAGCAGTGAACTCGGCAGGGTCGGGACCTACGAGCAGTACTTC.

The table lists this clone with a few counts. V is TRBV7-2 and J is TRBJ2-7; no reliable D call. Trimming took 6 bases from V and 4 from J, leaving 22 bases between them. The CDR3 is 16 amino acids. The germline CDR1 and CDR2 sequences are SGHTA and FQGNSA. CDR3 amino acids: CASSLLIAVSQYEQYF. CDR3 sequence (DNA): TGTGCCAGCAGTCTATTGATAGCCGTAAGCCAATACGAGCAGTACTTC. Filled out from reference TRBV7-2 and TRBJ2-7, the complete variable domain reads GAGVSQSPSNKVTEKGKDVELRCDPISGHTALYWYRQSLGQGLEFLIYFQGNSAPDKSGLPSDRFSAERTGGSVSTLTIQRTQQEDSAVYLCASSLLIAVSQYEQYFGPGTRLTVT.

A remark on this clone: This specimen includes other DNA sequences encoding the same CDR3. This rearrangement joins TRBV9 to TRBJ2-2; D not resolved. Germline lookup yields CDR1 SGDLS and CDR2 YYNGEE. The CDR3 covers 16 residues. V dropped 0 bases and J dropped 0 bases, with 9 bases sitting between them. CDR3 sequence: CASSVGASANTGELFF. The CDR3 DNA reads as TGTGCCAGCAGCGTAGGGGCTTCCGCGAACACCGGGGAGCTGTTTTTT.

The chain has TRBV5-1 and TRBJ2-3; perhaps TRBD2 as D (5 bases). Germline V gene sequence: CDR1 SGHRS, CDR2 YFSETQ. The CDR3 is 16 residues long. Trimming shortened V by 3 bases and J by 1 base, and 15 bases separated the two germline ends. The CDR3, as DNA: TGCGCCAGCAGCTGGCCAGGAGCGGAGGGCACAGATACGCAGTATTTT. Protein: CASSWPGAEGTDTQYF.